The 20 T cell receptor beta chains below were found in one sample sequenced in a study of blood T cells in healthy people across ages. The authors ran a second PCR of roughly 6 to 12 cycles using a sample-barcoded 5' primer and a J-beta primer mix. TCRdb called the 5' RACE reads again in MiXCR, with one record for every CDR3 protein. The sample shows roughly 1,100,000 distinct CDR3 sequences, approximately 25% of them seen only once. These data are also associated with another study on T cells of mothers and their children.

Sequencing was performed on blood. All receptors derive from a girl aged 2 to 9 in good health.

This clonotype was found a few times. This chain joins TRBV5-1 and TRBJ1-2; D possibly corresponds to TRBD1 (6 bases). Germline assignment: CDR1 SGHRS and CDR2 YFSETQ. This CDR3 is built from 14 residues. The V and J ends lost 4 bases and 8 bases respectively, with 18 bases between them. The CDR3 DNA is TGCGCCAGCAGCCCCGGGGGGGGCGAGTACGGCTACACCTTC. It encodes CASSPGGGEYGYTF.

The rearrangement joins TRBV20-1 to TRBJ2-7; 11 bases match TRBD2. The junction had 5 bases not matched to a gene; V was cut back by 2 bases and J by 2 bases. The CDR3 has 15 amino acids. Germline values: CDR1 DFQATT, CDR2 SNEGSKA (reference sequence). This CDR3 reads CSARLPSGGPYEQYF. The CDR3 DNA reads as TGCAGTGCTAGACTCCCTAGCGGGGGGCCCTACGAGCAGTACTTC.

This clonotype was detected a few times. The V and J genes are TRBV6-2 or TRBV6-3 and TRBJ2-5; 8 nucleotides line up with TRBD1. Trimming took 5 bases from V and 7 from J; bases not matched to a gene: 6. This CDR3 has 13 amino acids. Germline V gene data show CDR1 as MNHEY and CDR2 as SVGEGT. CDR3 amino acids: CASSPDRVWTQYF. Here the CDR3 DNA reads TGTGCCAGCAGTCCGGACAGGGTATGGACCCAGTACTTC.

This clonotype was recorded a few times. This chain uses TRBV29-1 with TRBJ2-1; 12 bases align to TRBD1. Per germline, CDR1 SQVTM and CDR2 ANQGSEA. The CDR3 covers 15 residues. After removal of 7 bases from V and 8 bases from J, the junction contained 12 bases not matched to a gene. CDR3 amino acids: CSARGQGAVLDEQFF. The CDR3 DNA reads TGCAGCGCTAGGGGACAGGGGGCAGTTCTCGATGAGCAGTTCTTC.

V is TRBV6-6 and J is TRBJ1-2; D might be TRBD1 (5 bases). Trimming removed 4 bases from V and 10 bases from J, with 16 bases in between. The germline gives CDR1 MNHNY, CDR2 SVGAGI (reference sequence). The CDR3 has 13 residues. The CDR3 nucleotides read TGTGCCAGCAGTTCCTCCGCACAGGATTTCTACACCTTC. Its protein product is CASSSSAQDFYTF.

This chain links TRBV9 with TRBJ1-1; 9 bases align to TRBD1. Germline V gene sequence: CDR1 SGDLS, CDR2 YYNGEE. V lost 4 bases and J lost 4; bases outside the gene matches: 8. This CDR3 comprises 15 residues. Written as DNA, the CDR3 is TGTGCCAGCAGCTCATCCGGGACAGGGTTCACTGAAGCTTTCTTT. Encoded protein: CASSSSGTGFTEAFF.

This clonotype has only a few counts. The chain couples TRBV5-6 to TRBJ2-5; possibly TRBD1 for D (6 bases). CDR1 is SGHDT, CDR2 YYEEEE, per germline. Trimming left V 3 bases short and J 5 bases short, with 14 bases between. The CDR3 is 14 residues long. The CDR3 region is CASSSQGLGETQYF. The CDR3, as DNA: TGTGCCAGCAGCTCGCAGGGGCTAGGGGAGACCCAGTACTTC.

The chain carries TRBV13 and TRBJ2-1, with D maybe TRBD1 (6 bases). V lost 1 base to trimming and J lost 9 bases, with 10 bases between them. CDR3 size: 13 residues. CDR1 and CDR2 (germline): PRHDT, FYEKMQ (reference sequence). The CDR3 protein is CASSLETGSEQFF. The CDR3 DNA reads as TGTGCCAGCAGCTTAGAGACAGGCTCTGAGCAGTTCTTC.

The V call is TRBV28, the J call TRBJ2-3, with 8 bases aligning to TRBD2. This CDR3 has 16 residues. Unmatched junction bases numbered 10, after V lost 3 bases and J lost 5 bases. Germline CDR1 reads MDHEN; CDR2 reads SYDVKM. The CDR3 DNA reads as TGTGCCAGCAGTTTCTTGACTAGCGCGGAGGGAGATACGCAGTATTTT. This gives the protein CASSFLTSAEGDTQYF.

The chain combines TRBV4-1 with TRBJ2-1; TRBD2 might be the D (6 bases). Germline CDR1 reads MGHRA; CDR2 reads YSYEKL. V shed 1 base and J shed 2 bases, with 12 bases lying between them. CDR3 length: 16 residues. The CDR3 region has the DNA TGCGCCAGCAGCCAAGGGTACGGGAGAACCTACAATGAGCAGTTCTTC. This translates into CASSQGYGRTYNEQFF.

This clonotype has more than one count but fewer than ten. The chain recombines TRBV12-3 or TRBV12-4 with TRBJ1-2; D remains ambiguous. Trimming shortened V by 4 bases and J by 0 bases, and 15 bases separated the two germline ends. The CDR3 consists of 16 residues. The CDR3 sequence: CASSSLLGASNYGYTF. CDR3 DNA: TGTGCCAGCAGTTCTCTCCTTGGCGCTTCTAACTATGGCTACACCTTC.

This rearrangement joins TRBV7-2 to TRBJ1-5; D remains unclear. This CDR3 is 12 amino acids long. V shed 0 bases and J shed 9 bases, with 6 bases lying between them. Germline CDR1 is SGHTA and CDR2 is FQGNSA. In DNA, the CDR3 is TGTGCCAGCAGCTTAGCTACTGGGCCCCAGCATTTT. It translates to CASSLATGPQHF.

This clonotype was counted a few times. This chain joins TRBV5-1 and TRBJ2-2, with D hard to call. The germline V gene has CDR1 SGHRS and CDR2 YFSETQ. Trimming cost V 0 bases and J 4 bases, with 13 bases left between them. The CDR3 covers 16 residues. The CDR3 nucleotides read TGCGCCAGCAGCTTGGATGCGGCAATCAGCACCGGGGAGCTGTTTTTT. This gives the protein CASSLDAAISTGELFF.

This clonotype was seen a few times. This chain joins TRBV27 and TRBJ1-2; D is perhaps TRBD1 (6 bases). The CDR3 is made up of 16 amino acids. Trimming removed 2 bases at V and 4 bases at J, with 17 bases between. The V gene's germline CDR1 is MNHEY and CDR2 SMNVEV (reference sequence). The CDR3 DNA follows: TGTGCCAGCAGTTTAACAGGGAACTCCCTTCTCTATGGCTACACCTTC. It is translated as CASSLTGNSLLYGYTF.

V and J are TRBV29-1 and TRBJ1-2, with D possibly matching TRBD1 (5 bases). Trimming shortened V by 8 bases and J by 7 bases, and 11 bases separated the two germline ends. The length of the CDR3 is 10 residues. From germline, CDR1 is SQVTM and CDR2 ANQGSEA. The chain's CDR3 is CSIGGAGYTF. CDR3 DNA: TGCAGCATAGGAGGGGCTGGCTACACCTTC.

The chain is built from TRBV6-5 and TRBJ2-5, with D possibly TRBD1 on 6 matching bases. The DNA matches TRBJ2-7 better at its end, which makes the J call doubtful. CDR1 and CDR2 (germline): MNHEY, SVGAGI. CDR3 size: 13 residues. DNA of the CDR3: TGTGCCAGCAGTAAAAGGACAGACTACGAGCAGTACTTC. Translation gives CASSKRTDYEQYF.

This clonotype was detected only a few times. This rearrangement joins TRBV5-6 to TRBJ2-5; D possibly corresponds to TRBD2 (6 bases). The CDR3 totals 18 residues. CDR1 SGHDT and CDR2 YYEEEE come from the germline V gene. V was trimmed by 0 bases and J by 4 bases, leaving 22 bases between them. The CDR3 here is CASSLARGTSSWRETQYF. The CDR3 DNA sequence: TGTGCCAGCAGCTTGGCCCGCGGTACTAGCTCGTGGCGAGAGACCCAGTACTTC.

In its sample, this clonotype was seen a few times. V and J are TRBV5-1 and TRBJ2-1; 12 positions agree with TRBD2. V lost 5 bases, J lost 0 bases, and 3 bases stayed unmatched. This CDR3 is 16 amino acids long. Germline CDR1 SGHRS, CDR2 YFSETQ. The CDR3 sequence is CASRSTSGSSYNEQFF. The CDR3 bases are TGCGCCAGCAGATCGACTAGCGGGAGCTCCTACAATGAGCAGTTCTTC.

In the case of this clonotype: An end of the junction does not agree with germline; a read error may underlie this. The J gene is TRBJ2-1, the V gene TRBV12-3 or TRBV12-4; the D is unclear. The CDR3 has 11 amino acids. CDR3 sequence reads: CASSFLNEPFF. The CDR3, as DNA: TGTGCCAGCAGTTTCCTAAATGAGCCGTTCTTC.

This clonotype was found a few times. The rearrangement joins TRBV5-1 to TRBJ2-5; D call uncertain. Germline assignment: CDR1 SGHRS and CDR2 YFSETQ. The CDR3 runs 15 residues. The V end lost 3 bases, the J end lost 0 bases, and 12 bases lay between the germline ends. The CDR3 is CASSSNGFYQETQYF. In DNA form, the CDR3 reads TGCGCCAGCAGCTCCAACGGGTTTTACCAAGAGACCCAGTACTTC.